These T cell receptor beta chains were read from a single sample in a study of cytomegalovirus exposure and HLA in healthy donors. TCRdb's table, derived via immunoSEQ multiplex PCR, lists solely in-frame clones and lacks some. Here the sample spans about 200,000 clones, about 81% being singletons. The sequenced sample was PBMCs. The receptors were sampled from a woman aged 45-65 years in good health and CMV-seropositive. The CDR3 runs from the conserved cysteine through the conserved F or W. D genes are given only for firm matches. Size is omitted from some rows. Given values are once, few, many or a class for expanded clones.

V gene	D gene	clone size	J gene	CDR3 protein	CDR3 DNA
TRBV6-5	NA	few	TRBJ1-1	CASSPGGGRAEAFF	TGTGCCAGCAGCCCGGGGGGGGGCAGGGCTGAAGCTTTCTTT
TRBV19	NA	once	TRBJ2-3	CASTDLIRSTQYF	TGTGCCAGTACCGACCTTATTAGGAGTACGCAGTATTTT
TRBV6-1	NA	NA	TRBJ2-7	CASSEGGTLYEQYF	TGTGCCAGCAGTGAAGGGGGGACACTCTACGAGCAGTACTTC
TRBV28	TRBD1	few	TRBJ1-4	CASSLWGTGRPNEKLFF	TGTGCCAGCAGTTTATGGGGGACAGGGCGACCTAATGAAAAACTGTTTTTT
TRBV6-1	TRBD1	NA	TRBJ1-4	CASSRQGQTNEKLFF	TGTGCCAGCAGTAGACAGGGGCAAACTAATGAAAAACTGTTTTTT
TRBV6-5	TRBD1	NA	TRBJ2-5	CASSTGQGDVGTQYF	TGTGCCAGCAGTACCGGACAGGGGGATGTCGGGACCCAGTACTTC
TRBV18	NA	NA	TRBJ2-1	CASSKDIGYNEQFF	TGTGCCAGCTCAAAGGACATTGGGTACAATGAGCAGTTCTTC
TRBV19	NA	NA	TRBJ2-7	CASSISPDRPYEQYF	TGTGCCAGTAGTATATCACCGGACAGACCCTACGAGCAGTACTTC
TRBV6-1	NA	NA	TRBJ2-1	CASSDQGGYNEQFF	TGTGCCAGCAGTGATCAAGGGGGCTACAATGAGCAGTTCTTC
TRBV28	TRBD1	NA	TRBJ2-5	CASSLDRDQETQYF	TGTGCCAGCAGCTTGGACAGGGACCAAGAGACCCAGTACTTC
TRBV7-6	NA	NA	TRBJ2-7	CASSFNQGSYEQYF	TGTGCCAGCAGCTTTAATCAGGGATCCTACGAGCAGTACTTC
TRBV21-1	NA	NA	TRBJ2-1	CASSAGMDYNEQFF	TGTGCCAGCAGCGCGGGAATGGACTACAATGAGCAGTTCTTC
TRBV5-4	TRBD2	NA	TRBJ2-3	CASSFKLAGGGTDTQYF	TGTGCCAGCAGCTTTAAACTAGCGGGAGGCGGGACAGATACGCAGTATTTT
TRBV27	NA	NA	TRBJ1-1	CASSSNVGTSGRSTEAFF	TGTGCCAGCAGTTCAAACGTCGGGACTTCGGGAAGGAGCACTGAAGCTTTCTTT
TRBV28	NA	NA	TRBJ1-1	CASSFFLGQMNTEAFF	TGTGCCAGCAGTTTTTTTCTTGGACAGATGAACACTGAAGCTTTCTTT
TRBV18	TRBD1	NA	TRBJ2-3	CASSPGQGAPDTQYF	TGTGCCAGCTCACCGGGACAGGGGGCCCCAGATACGCAGTATTTT
TRBV5-1	NA	NA	TRBJ1-1	CASSLILNTEAFF	TGCGCCAGCAGCTTGATCTTGAACACTGAAGCTTTCTTT
TRBV4-1	TRBD1	NA	TRBJ1-5	CASSQESGGQGNQPQHF	TGCGCCAGCAGCCAGGAATCAGGGGGCCAGGGCAATCAGCCCCAGCATTTT
TRBV6-5	TRBD1	NA	TRBJ2-2	CASSYSDRGYGGELFF	TGTGCCAGCAGTTACTCGGACAGGGGGTATGGCGGGGAGCTGTTTTTT
TRBV10-3	NA	NA	TRBJ2-7	CAISATGRNEQYF	TGTGCCATCAGCGCGACAGGGAGGAACGAGCAGTACTTC
TRBV7-9	NA	NA	TRBJ2-1	CASSLTRIDNEQFF	TGTGCCAGCAGTCTCACTAGAATCGACAATGAGCAGTTCTTC
TRBV5-1	TRBD1	NA	TRBJ2-1	CASSLGQGHNEQFF	TGCGCCAGCAGCTTGGGACAGGGCCACAATGAGCAGTTCTTC
TRBV19	TRBD1	NA	TRBJ1-5	CASHSRTGNQPQHF	TGTGCCAGTCACTCCAGGACAGGAAATCAGCCCCAGCATTTT
TRBV10-3	TRBD2	NA	TRBJ2-5	CASTLAGEETQYF	TGTGCCAGCACACTAGCGGGGGAAGAGACCCAGTACTTC
TRBV7-2	TRBD1	once	TRBJ2-7	CASSASGTGYQGYEQYF	TGTGCCAGCAGCGCCTCCGGGACAGGGTACCAAGGGTACGAGCAGTACTTC
TRBV5-1	NA	NA	TRBJ2-3	CASSLAGGRDTQYF	TGCGCCAGCAGCTTGGCGGGGGGCAGAGATACGCAGTATTTT
TRBV28	TRBD1	NA	TRBJ1-2	CASSLSQGSYGYTF	TGTGCCAGCAGCCTATCACAGGGGTCTTATGGCTACACCTTC
TRBV7-2	TRBD2	NA	TRBJ2-7	CASSLEVAGRREQYF	TGTGCCAGCAGCTTAGAGGTAGCGGGGAGGCGCGAGCAGTACTTC
TRBV19	NA	NA	TRBJ2-2	CASTTDRKNTGELFF	TGTGCCAGTACCACAGACAGGAAGAACACCGGGGAGCTGTTTTTT
TRBV28	NA	NA	TRBJ2-7	CASSEALGGAYEQYF	TGTGCCAGCAGCGAAGCACTCGGCGGAGCCTACGAGCAGTACTTC